This TCR beta chain is drawn from a study of vaccination effects on CD4 cells after COVID-19 (dated by TCRdb to the early 2020s). Looking at the study overall: To identify antigen-specific CD4+ T cell clonotypes by their expansion, the ViraFEST assay first stimulated PBMC with viral peptide pools and then applied TCR sequencing. Each participant got two doses of an mRNA SARS-CoV-2 vaccine, either BNT162b2 or mRNA-1273. Each well held around 2 million PBMC cultured in IMDM containing 5% human AB serum, around 9.3 IU/ml IL-2 and gentamicin, along with around 9.4 ug/ml peptides. The study compared SARS-CoV-2 spike-specific CD4+ TCR repertoires before and after mRNA vaccination in COVID-19 convalescent patients and infection-naive vaccine recipients. Altogether, some 11 COVID-19 convalescent patients and several SARS-CoV-2-naive healthy vaccine recipients made up the full study. In the study, cultures from other donors were sequenced using the Oncomine TCR Beta short-read assay on an Illumina iSeq 100.

Overall study outcomes, separate from this receptor: Marked clonal contraction was observed in both infection-induced and vaccine-induced clones at late post-vaccination timepoints, consistent with waning T cell responses. The study was limited by a small number of convalescent patients, and early post-infection timepoints were lacking. In healthy vaccine recipients, vaccine-induced clones were almost all SARS-CoV-2 mono-reactive, with only 1 of 255 cross-reactive with common cold coronaviruses.

V and J lose 4 bases and 5 bases, and a span of 16 bases separates them. The germline V gene sets CDR1 to LGHNA and CDR2 to YNFKEQ. From the cysteine up to the phenylalanine, the CDR3 has a length of 15 residues. Solely the CDR3 DNA is kept, with 45 bases framed from the first base. After around eleven days of culture, CD4+ T cells were isolated with the EasySep CD4+ T cell isolation kit. The absence of prior SARS-CoV-2 infection in healthy vaccine recipients was confirmed by negative nucleocapsid antibodies before and after vaccination. On days 3 and 7, half of the culture medium was replaced with fresh IL-2-containing medium. Unless noted otherwise, every peptide stimulation condition was grown in triplicate wells. Using Ficoll-Paque Plus gradient centrifugation, PBMC were separated from whole blood and then either used fresh or cryopreserved at -140C. The QIAamp micro DNA kit was used to extract genomic DNA from the cultured CD4+ T cells.

The receptor library was made with the immunoSEQ multiplex PCR assay. TCR beta CDR3 sequencing was performed on DNA from the cultured, isolated CD4+ T cells. As for the authors' bioinformatics: Non-productive TCR sequences were removed and reads were trimmed to the CDR3 region, keeping CDR3s of at least 7 amino acids. The MANAFEST web app was used to identify antigen-specific clonotypes by comparing expansion in peptide wells with expansion in reference cultures. To count as positive, a clone had to show expansion at FDR<0.05 compared with the reference and with all other wells, an odds ratio above 5, and a frequency above 0.1% in two replicate wells. A clonotype was defined as cross-reactive if the clonotype was significantly expanded both in SARS-CoV-2 spike wells and in at least one common cold coronavirus spike condition. CDR3 similarity was assessed by Levenshtein distance with the stringdist R package, and unrooted trees were built with ape in R 3.6.1. Entries here come from immuneACCESS through TCRdb and include only in-frame sequences with V and J called. Some clones fail to appear in such tables; in the studies checked, an unresolved V gene covers under half of the shortfall, and the cause of the remainder is unknown. V and J calls and clone size are given by that table; D and trimming were obtained from the DNA. Across this sample there are 65,000 to 80,000 clones, with roughly 80% seen only once. Roughly 2% of the sample rests with the top ten.

About this clone itself: Its antigen target is currently unknown. The record has no base qualities; no much larger clone is one base away.

The TCR sequence derives from a human donor who received a COVID-19 vaccine. The sample here was CD4+ T cells from PBMCs cultured without peptide, taken before COVID-19 vaccination. The chain is made from TRBV4-2 and TRBJ2-3; the D gene assignment is perhaps TRBD1 or TRBD2, with each matching 5 bases. CDR3 sequence: CASSLEGTSGDTQYF. The DNA sequence is TGTGCCAGCAGCCTTGAAGGGACCTCGGGAGATACGCAGTATTTT.